This TCR beta chain was identified during a study of blood T cells in healthy people across ages. Primers used in a second PCR of about 6 to 11 cycles were a sample-barcoded 5' primer and a J-beta primer mix. Each CDR3 protein is one row after TCRdb ran MiXCR on the 5' RACE reads. The table shows 850,000 to 1,000,000 distinct CDR3 sequences, with roughly 50% occurring only once. Each sample yielded at least 6 million isolated PBMCs. Trimming removed 1 base from V and 8 bases from J, with 17 bases in between. This CDR3 has 15 residues. The germline V gene has CDR1 LGHDT and CDR2 YNNKEL (reference sequence).

The sequence derives from an older woman in good health. The chain is built from TRBV3-1 and TRBJ1-2, with a tentative D call TRBD1 (5 bases). The specimen was blood. The CDR3 region has the DNA TGTGCCAGCAGCCAAGGAGGCGGGGGGTTCAGGGGCTACACCTTC. Translation: CASSQGGGGFRGYTF.